These 6 T cell receptor beta chains were sequenced from one sample in a study of brain T cells in children with intractable seizures. Profiling relied on immunoSEQ multiplex PCR, and the TCRdb table lists in-frame clones only, not all of them. The table has about 120,000 clones, roughly 92% seen once. The sequences come from peripheral blood, collected at surgery. All receptors derive from a boy in the first two years of life with hemimegalencephaly and intractable seizures.

The J gene is TRBJ2-2, the V gene TRBV28; D unresolved. The V gene's germline CDR1 is MDHEN and CDR2 SYDVKM. Trimming pared 1 base from V and 3 bases from J, leaving 0 bases between. The CDR3 runs 12 residues. CDR3: CASSLYTGELFF. CDR3 sequence (DNA): TGTGCCAGCAGTTTATACACCGGGGAGCTGTTTTTT.

This clone was observed a handful of times. The chain has TRBV25-1 and TRBJ1-1; TRBD1 matches at 8 bases. In germline, CDR1 is MGHDK, CDR2 SYGVNS. The CDR3 has 16 residues. The V segment lost 1 base and the J segment 0 bases; nucleotides outside the gene matches: 4. This chain's CDR3 is CASSEWGQEMNTEAFF. Here the CDR3 DNA reads TGTGCCAGCAGTGAATGGGGACAGGAGATGAACACTGAAGCTTTCTTT.

V and J are TRBV12-2 and TRBJ2-3; the table assigns TRBD2, which was not confirmed against the DNA. TRBV12-2 is deemed a pseudogene. The CDR3 runs to 17 residues. CDR3 in amino acids: CASRLVSQREKRGTQYF. The CDR3 DNA reads as TGTGCAAGTCGCTTAGTCTCCCAGCGGGAGAAGCGAGGTACGCAGTATTTT.

The chain is built from TRBV5-4 and TRBJ1-2, with 10 bases lining up with TRBD1. This CDR3 contains 15 residues. CDR1 and CDR2 (germline): SGHNT, YYREEE (reference sequence). V trimming: 3 bases; J trimming: 4 bases; junction bases outside the gene matches: 6. The CDR3: CASSSPGTGVYGYTF. In DNA, the CDR3 is TGTGCCAGCAGCTCCCCCGGGACAGGGGTCTATGGCTACACCTTC.

This chain joins TRBV5-1 and TRBJ1-5, with 7 bases that match TRBD1. The V gene end was trimmed by 0 bases and the J gene end by 0 bases; junction bases not matched to a gene: 6. The germline gives CDR1 SGHRS, CDR2 YFSETQ. CDR3 size: 17 residues. The CDR3 is CASSLGDSSYSNQPQHF. The CDR3 bases are TGCGCCAGCAGCTTGGGGGACAGCTCCTATAGCAATCAGCCCCAGCATTTT.

The V and J genes are TRBV19 and TRBJ2-7; D is undetermined. The CDR3 runs to 14 residues. Germline V gives CDR1 LNHDA, CDR2 SQIVND (reference sequence). V was trimmed by 3 bases and J by 3 bases, leaving 12 bases between them. The CDR3, as DNA: TGTGCCAGTAGTATGAGATACCCAGACTACGAGCAGTACTTC. Translation: CASSMRYPDYEQYF.